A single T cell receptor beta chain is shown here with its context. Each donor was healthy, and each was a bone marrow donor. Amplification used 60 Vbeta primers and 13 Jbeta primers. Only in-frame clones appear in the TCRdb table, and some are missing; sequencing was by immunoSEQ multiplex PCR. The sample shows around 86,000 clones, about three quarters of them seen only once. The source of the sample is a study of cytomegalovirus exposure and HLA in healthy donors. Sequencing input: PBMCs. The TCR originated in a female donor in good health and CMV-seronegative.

The CDR3 nucleotides read TGCAGCGTTAGACAGGGATCTAACTATGGCTACACCTTC. Amino acid sequence: CSVRQGSNYGYTF. This chain joins TRBV29-1 and TRBJ1-2; the match to TRBD1 covers 7 bases. CDR3 length: 13 residues. Trimming took 5 bases from V and 0 from J; bases not matched to a gene: 3. Germline V gene data show CDR1 as SQVTM and CDR2 as ANQGSEA.